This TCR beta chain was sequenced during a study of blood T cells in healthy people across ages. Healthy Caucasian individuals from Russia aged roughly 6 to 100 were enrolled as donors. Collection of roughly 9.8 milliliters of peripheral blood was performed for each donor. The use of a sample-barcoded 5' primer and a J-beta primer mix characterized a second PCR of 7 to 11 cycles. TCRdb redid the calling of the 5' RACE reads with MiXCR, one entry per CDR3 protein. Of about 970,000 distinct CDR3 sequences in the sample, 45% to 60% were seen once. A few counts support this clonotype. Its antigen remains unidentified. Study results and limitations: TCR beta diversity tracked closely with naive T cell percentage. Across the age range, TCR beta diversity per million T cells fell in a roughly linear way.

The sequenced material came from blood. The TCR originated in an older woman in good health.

The CDR3 reads CSARDGLAGAADTQYF. In DNA form, the CDR3 reads TGCAGTGCTAGAGACGGACTAGCGGGAGCAGCAGATACGCAGTATTTT. The chain joins TRBV20-1 to TRBJ2-3; 13 nucleotides align to TRBD2. The CDR3 contains 16 residues. Per the germline V gene, CDR1 is DFQATT and CDR2 is SNEGSKA (reference sequence). With 0 bases clipped from V and 4 bases from J, the junction kept 4 bases outside the gene matches.